These T cell receptor beta chains were read from a single sample in a study of T-cell memory formation after mild COVID-19. MiXCR, applied by TCRdb to the 5' RACE reads, yields one record per CDR3 protein. Of roughly 130,000 distinct CDR3 sequences listed, about 15% are singletons. Sequencing was carried out using PBMCs or a T cell subset sorted from them (not recorded which). The source is a man in his late teens or twenties who had mild COVID-19 (a few samples of this study predate the infection). Cell type and time point are not known. Both conserved end residues are part of each CDR3. D genes are given only for firm matches. Rows give clone size only sometimes, using once, few, many, or a class for an expanded clone.

size,D,J,V,CDR3,DNA
-,-,TRBJ1-5,TRBV12-3/TRBV12-4,CASSLARGDVNQPQHF,TGTGCCAGCAGTTTAGCGCGTGGGGACGTCAATCAGCCCCAGCATTTT
-,-,TRBJ2-5,TRBV20-1,CSAHLLETQYF,TGCAGTGCCCACCTTTTAGAGACCCAGTACTTC
many,TRBD2,TRBJ2-1,TRBV5-1,CASSLLGLEDEQFF,TGCGCCAGCAGCTTGTTGGGACTAGAGGATGAGCAGTTCTTC
-,-,TRBJ2-3,TRBV20-1,CSARAADTQYF,TGCAGTGCTAGGGCAGCCGATACGCAGTATTTT
few,-,TRBJ2-1,TRBV4-2,CASSLDSSNNEQFF,TGTGCCAGCAGCCTAGACAGCTCCAACAATGAGCAGTTCTTC
-,TRBD1,TRBJ1-4,TRBV12-3/TRBV12-4,CASRYAGTVHEKLFF,TGTGCCAGCAGGTACGCCGGGACAGTCCATGAAAAACTGTTTTTT
few,TRBD2,TRBJ2-3,TRBV4-2,CASSQALAADGTQYF,TGTGCCAGCAGCCAAGCGCTAGCGGCTGATGGTACGCAGTATTTT
few,-,TRBJ2-3,TRBV5-1,CASSLGQLNTDTQYF,TGCGCCAGCAGCTTGGGACAGCTCAACACAGATACGCAGTATTTT
few,TRBD1,TRBJ1-6,TRBV12-3/TRBV12-4,CASSPTGGRSPLHF,TGTGCCAGCAGTCCTACAGGGGGACGGTCACCCCTCCACTTT
-,TRBD2,TRBJ2-2,TRBV20-1,CSAARAGDTGELFF,TGCAGTGCTGCTCGAGCGGGGGACACCGGGGAGCTGTTTTTT
-,-,TRBJ1-5,TRBV18,CASSLVGVRSNQPQHF,TGTGCCAGCTCACTCGTAGGGGTGAGAAGCAATCAGCCCCAGCATTTT
-,TRBD2,TRBJ2-3,TRBV7-2,CASSLESSGGDTQYF,TGTGCCAGCAGCTTAGAATCTAGCGGGGGCGATACGCAGTATTTT
-,TRBD1,TRBJ2-7,TRBV4-2,CASRLVDREDEQYF,TGTGCCAGCAGGCTGGTGGACAGGGAGGACGAGCAGTACTTC
-,TRBD2,TRBJ2-3,TRBV30,CAWTIAGGPTDTQYF,TGTGCCTGGACGATAGCGGGGGGACCCACAGATACGCAGTATTTT
-,-,TRBJ1-5,TRBV7-2,CASSYDFGSNQPQHF,TGTGCCAGCAGCTACGATTTCGGTAGCAATCAGCCCCAGCATTTT
-,-,TRBJ2-1,TRBV2,CASSDRKVTEQFF,TGTGCCAGCAGTGATCGGAAGGTGACCGAGCAGTTCTTC
-,-,TRBJ2-2,TRBV6-5,CASSYRSRANTGELFF,TGTGCCAGCAGTTACCGAAGCAGGGCGAACACCGGGGAGCTGTTTTTT
-,TRBD2,TRBJ2-1,TRBV4-2,CASSPRAGDPGFF,TGTGCCAGCAGCCCACGAGCGGGGGATCCTGGGTTCTTC
few,-,TRBJ2-3,TRBV5-1,CASSSGQHTDTQYF,TGCGCCAGCAGCTCTGGACAGCACACAGATACGCAGTATTTT
many,-,TRBJ2-5,TRBV25-1,CASSEYREETQYF,TGTGCCAGCAGTGAATACAGGGAAGAGACCCAGTACTTC
-,-,TRBJ2-5,TRBV2,CASSEASGGETQYF,TGTGCCAGCAGTGAAGCCAGCGGAGGGGAGACCCAGTACTTC
many,-,TRBJ1-3,TRBV12-3/TRBV12-4,CASSPSAGGNTIYF,TGTGCCAGCAGTCCGTCGGCGGGTGGAAACACCATATATTTT
few,-,TRBJ1-2,TRBV4-1,CASSPREGNGYTF,TGCGCCAGCAGCCCCCGGGAGGGGAACGGCTACACCTTC
-,TRBD1,TRBJ1-2,TRBV2,CASSEALWTGGLGYTF,TGTGCCAGCAGTGAAGCGCTTTGGACAGGGGGCTTGGGCTACACCTTC
-,TRBD2,TRBJ2-3,TRBV9,CASSVAPAGSTDTQYF,TGTGCCAGCAGCGTAGCTCCAGCGGGGAGCACAGATACGCAGTATTTT
few,TRBD1,TRBJ2-5,TRBV7-2,CASSPNRGREETQYF,TGTGCCAGCAGCCCAAACAGGGGGCGCGAAGAGACCCAGTACTTC
-,TRBD1,TRBJ1-2,TRBV2,CASSEDRGGYGYTF,TGTGCCAGCAGTGAAGACAGGGGCGGCTATGGCTACACCTTC
-,-,TRBJ1-1,TRBV5-1,CASSPQDNTEAFF,TGCGCCAGCAGCCCCCAGGATAACACTGAAGCTTTCTTT
once,-,TRBJ1-5,TRBV19,CASSVQRGDGQPQHF,TGTGCCAGTAGTGTCCAAAGGGGGGACGGTCAGCCCCAGCATTTT
-,-,TRBJ2-3,TRBV7-2,CASSLRQSLDTQYF,TGTGCCAGCAGCCTAAGACAGTCTCTAGATACGCAGTATTTT
few,-,TRBJ2-3,TRBV5-1,CASRDSASTDTQYF,TGCGCCAGCAGAGACAGTGCTAGCACAGATACGCAGTATTTT
-,-,TRBJ1-1,TRBV14,CASSWSSPDTEAFF,TGTGCCAGCAGCTGGTCGAGTCCGGACACTGAAGCTTTCTTT
few,-,TRBJ2-7,TRBV20-1,CSARDFYEQYF,TGCAGTGCTAGAGATTTCTACGAGCAGTACTTC
many,-,TRBJ1-5,TRBV6-5,CASSLRGGNQPQHF,TGTGCCAGCAGTCTACGCGGGGGCAATCAGCCCCAGCATTTT
many,-,TRBJ2-1,TRBV4-3,CASSQPPHPGPYDEQFF,TGCGCCAGCAGCCAACCCCCCCACCCGGGACCTTATGATGAGCAGTTCTTC
few,-,TRBJ2-2,TRBV6-5,CASSYERGDGELFF,TGTGCCAGCAGTTACGAACGGGGAGACGGGGAGCTGTTTTTT
-,TRBD1,TRBJ2-4,TRBV5-1,CASSLADRGDIQYF,TGCGCCAGCAGCTTGGCCGACAGGGGGGACATTCAGTACTTC
few,TRBD2,TRBJ2-1,TRBV5-5,CASSLATSGGFYNEQFF,TGTGCCAGCAGCTTGGCGACTAGCGGGGGGTTTTACAATGAGCAGTTCTTC
few,-,TRBJ2-5,TRBV7-2,CASSLASFRGETQYF,TGTGCCAGCAGCTTAGCCTCGTTCAGGGGAGAGACCCAGTACTTC
-,-,TRBJ2-1,TRBV7-9,CASSLGTAYNEQFF,TGTGCCAGCAGCTTAGGGACAGCCTACAATGAGCAGTTCTTC
few,TRBD1,TRBJ1-1,TRBV2,CASEPSTGGSVEAFF,TGTGCCAGCGAGCCTTCAACAGGGGGCTCTGTTGAAGCTTTCTTT
many,TRBD2,TRBJ2-1,TRBV4-3,CASSPGLAGVNNEQFF,TGCGCCAGCAGCCCCGGCCTAGCGGGGGTCAACAATGAGCAGTTCTTC
-,TRBD2,TRBJ2-5,TRBV4-3,CASSPNGNRGGETQYF,TGCGCCAGCAGCCCGAATGGGAACCGCGGGGGAGAGACCCAGTACTTC
few,-,TRBJ2-5,TRBV7-3,CASSSGVEETQYF,TGTGCCAGCAGCTCCGGGGTCGAGGAGACCCAGTACTTC
few,-,TRBJ2-5,TRBV29-1,CSGGFEETQYF,TGCAGCGGGGGCTTTGAAGAGACCCAGTACTTC
many,-,TRBJ2-1,TRBV10-3,CAISEGQTSSYNEQFF,TGTGCCATCAGTGAGGGACAGACAAGCTCCTACAATGAGCAGTTCTTC
-,-,TRBJ2-3,TRBV2,CASSPPPQTQYF,TGTGCCAGCAGCCCCCCTCCCCAAACGCAGTATTTT
-,-,TRBJ1-4,TRBV30,CAWSGLEKLFF,TGTGCCTGGAGTGGACTTGAAAAACTGTTTTTT
few,-,TRBJ2-7,TRBV5-1,CASKYFDSYEQYF,TGCGCCAGCAAATACTTTGACAGCTACGAGCAGTACTTC
-,TRBD1,TRBJ1-6,TRBV7-9,CASSLAGGGRNSPLHF,TGTGCCAGCAGCCTGGCAGGGGGCGGGAGGAATTCACCCCTCCACTTT
few,TRBD1,TRBJ2-1,TRBV7-2,CASSLQGAYNEQFF,TGTGCCAGCAGCTTACAGGGGGCATATAATGAGCAGTTCTTC
-,-,TRBJ2-4,TRBV18,CASSRPVSKNIQYF,TGTGCCAGCTCCCGGCCGGTGTCCAAAAACATTCAGTACTTC
few,-,TRBJ2-1,TRBV7-9,CASSLGGSAYNEQFF,TGTGCCAGCAGCTTAGGGGGATCAGCCTACAATGAGCAGTTCTTC